The subject of this entry is one T cell receptor beta chain. This clone was detected once. Its antigen is still unknown. No base quality values were provided; no much bigger clone lies one nucleotide off. The data originate from a study of blood T cell repertoires in COVID-19 (dated by TCRdb to 2018 to 2020). Background for the entire study: Samples from collaborators originated in the United States, Italy and Spain and spanned both the acute and convalescent phases of COVID-19. Samples came from the ongoing ImmuneRACE study (first 160 participants) plus 1,254 subjects from 6 global collaborators. A freely available public database, intended as a resource for researchers studying the immune response to SARS-CoV-2, is where the repertoires were released. Where available, HLA class I and class II types were obtained from metadata supplied by the sample provider rather than from assay-based typing. The material from the prospective study consisted of cDNA or gDNA derived from T cells, B-cell-depleted T cells, or PBMCs. The dataset comprised deeply sampled blood TCRbeta repertoires from subjects exposed to, actively infected with, or recovered from COVID-19. A de-identified subject ID, COVID-19 status, age in years and sex were almost always included in the sample metadata.

What the work shows at the level of the full study, not this receptor alone: The amount of clinical and demographic metadata varied by source and participant and was provided uncurated.

The germline V gene specifies MNHEY as CDR1 and SVGEGT as CDR2. V is clipped by 6 bases and J by 7 bases, and the sequence between their germline boundaries is 12 bases long. The CDR3 covers 13 residues, taking in both the cysteine and the phenylalanine. CDR3 DNA only is kept here, 39 bases in frame from base 1. Whole blood was collected in K2EDTA tubes by collaborating institutions according to the institutions' own protocols. For TCRbeta analysis, collaborators shipped samples as frozen whole blood, isolated PBMCs, or DNA extracted from either of those sample types. TCRbeta CDR3 regions were amplified from genomic DNA by means of the immunoSEQ Assay, a bias-controlled multiplex PCR. Concerning the study's data processing: Nucleated cell counts per sample were estimated from amplification of reference gene primers within the assay. To quantify the absolute abundance of each unique TCRbeta CDR3 rearrangement, sequence reads were collapsed and filtered. Productive Simpson clonality was computed per sample as the square root of Simpson's diversity index over productive rearrangements. The source is immuneACCESS, and TCRdb retained only in-frame sequences with V and J called. Part of the clones is not carried over; for the studies checked, unresolved V genes explain less than half of this, and the remainder is unexplained. That table furnishes V, J and clone size, whereas the DNA furnished D and trimming. This sample has roughly 200,000 clones in its table, and 70% to 90% of those were observed once. The leading ten clones occupy 2.5% to 3.5% of the sample.

Material for sequencing was peripheral blood. This clonotype was sampled from a man in his 60s with acute or convalescent COVID-19. The sequence is built from TRBV6-2 or TRBV6-3 and TRBJ2-2; there is no confident call for the D gene. The CDR3 in this case is CASSLERGGELFF. The nucleotides are TGTGCCAGCAGCTTAGAACGAGGCGGGGAGCTGTTTTTT.